The 11 T cell receptor beta chains presented below share a single source sample, sequenced in a study of cytotoxic CD8 clonotypes in ibrutinib-treated CLL. Data came from immunoSEQ multiplex PCR; TCRdb stores just in-frame clones and leaves some out. The sample contains over 250,000 clones, 76% of which appear only once. The material sequenced was PBMCs, taken at disease progression, from a patient treated with ibrutinib. Receptor source: a human donor with chronic lymphocytic leukemia.

The V gene is TRBV7-3, the J gene TRBJ2-3, with a possible D match to TRBD2 (6 bases). Germline loops: CDR1 SGHTA, CDR2 FQGTGA. The V end lost 3 bases, the J end lost 3 bases, and 10 bases lay between the germline ends. CDR3 length equals 14 residues. The CDR3 nucleotides read TGTGCCAGCAGCTTCGGGGGTGGGACAGATACGCAGTATTTT. Amino acid sequence: CASSFGGGTDTQYF.

V gene TRBV7-9 combines with J gene TRBJ2-4; D remains unclear. Germline values: CDR1 SEHNR, CDR2 FQNEAQ (reference sequence). The ends were cut back, 0 bases at V and 3 bases at J, with 12 bases in the middle. The CDR3 contains 16 residues. The DNA of the CDR3 is TGTGCCAGCAGCTTAGCGTTCGGCCGTCACAAAAACATTCAGTACTTC. This translates into CASSLAFGRHKNIQYF.

This chain joins TRBV11-2 and TRBJ2-7; 7 bases agree with TRBD2. Germline CDR1 SGHAT, CDR2 FQNNGV. This CDR3 comprises 15 residues. V dropped 1 base and J dropped 4; count of bases not matched to a gene: 7. CDR3 nucleotides: TGTGCCAGCAGCTTAGCATCAGGGAGGGGTTACGAGCAGTACTTC. It specifies CASSLASGRGYEQYF.

The chain has TRBV10-3 and TRBJ1-2; weak D call: TRBD1 (6 bases). The CDR3 sequence is 16 residues long. The V and J ends lost 1 base and 1 base respectively, with 13 bases between them. Germline CDR1 ENHRY, CDR2 SYGVKD. The CDR3 DNA is TGTGCCATCAGTGAGTTACAGGGAGCTAATAACTATGGCTACACCTTC. Translated: CAISELQGANNYGYTF.

The chain employs TRBV19 and TRBJ1-1; D gene ambiguous. With 7 bases removed from V and 1 base from J, the gap between germline ends came to 16 bases. The CDR3 is made up of 15 amino acids. The germline V gene encodes CDR1 LNHDA and CDR2 SQIVND (reference sequence). The CDR3 nucleotides are TGTGCCAGTAACATCGGAAGGTGGGGGAACACTGAAGCTTTCTTT. As protein: CASNIGRWGNTEAFF.

This clone was counted between two and nine times. The chain couples TRBV5-6 to TRBJ2-5, with D possibly being TRBD1 (6 bases). The V gene's germline CDR1 is SGHDT and CDR2 YYEEEE. Trimming left V 0 bases short and J 5 bases short, with 14 bases between. The CDR3 extends over 15 amino acids. The CDR3 spells CASSLANRVGETQYF. DNA for the CDR3: TGTGCCAGCAGCTTGGCCAACAGGGTCGGCGAGACCCAGTACTTC.

The chain couples TRBV29-1 to TRBJ2-3, with 11 bases matching TRBD2. The V segment lost 7 bases and the J segment 6 bases; nucleotides outside the gene matches: 9. CDR3 length: 14 residues. The germline gives CDR1 SQVTM, CDR2 ANQGSEA. CDR3 sequence: CSAPASGGWDTQYF. CDR3 DNA sequence: TGCAGCGCCCCTGCTAGCGGGGGGTGGGATACGCAGTATTTT.

In this sample, this clone turned up a few times. The chain combines TRBV29-1 with TRBJ2-7; D ambiguous. Deletions cut 8 bases from V and 0 bases from J, with 14 bases between. The CDR3 extends over 13 amino acids. CDR1 is SQVTM and CDR2 is ANQGSEA in the germline V gene. The CDR3, as DNA: TGCAGCTTCTCGATTCTTCCCTCCTACGAGCAGTACTTC. This sequence encodes CSFSILPSYEQYF.

The chain recombines TRBV2 with TRBJ1-1; possible D gene TRBD1, 6 bases. The germline gives CDR1 SNHLY, CDR2 FYNNEI. V was trimmed by 6 bases and J by 8 bases, leaving 16 bases between them. The CDR3 has 13 residues. CDR3 sequence reads: CASRLGEDREAFF. The CDR3 nucleotides are TGTGCCAGCAGGTTAGGGGAAGACAGGGAAGCTTTCTTT.

The J gene is TRBJ1-4, the V gene TRBV29-1; 9 nucleotides match TRBD1. Germline values: CDR1 SQVTM, CDR2 ANQGSEA. CDR3 length: 15 amino acids. Unmatched junction bases numbered 9, after V lost 4 bases and J lost 6 bases. The CDR3 loop is CSVGESTGGDEKLFF. The CDR3 DNA is TGCAGCGTTGGAGAATCGACAGGGGGGGATGAAAAACTGTTTTTT. Looking up the rest from reference TRBV29-1 and TRBJ1-4 gives the full variable domain: SAVISQKPSRDICQRGTSLTIQCQVDSQVTMMFWYRQQPGQSLTLIATANQGSEATYESGFVIDKFPISRPNLTFSTLTVSNMSPEDSSIYLCSVGESTGGDEKLFFGSGTQLSVL.

Only one count was recorded for this clone. In DNA form, the CDR3 reads TGTGCCAGCAGCTTAGAGGTGAACACAGATACGCAGTATTTT. This encodes CASSLEVNTDTQYF. This sequence joins TRBV5-4 and TRBJ2-3; D unclear. Trimming removed 2 bases at V and 2 bases at J, with 9 bases between. Per germline, CDR1 SGHNT and CDR2 YYREEE (reference sequence). The CDR3 length is 14 residues. Full variable domain (missing parts from reference TRBV5-4 and TRBJ2-3): ETGVTQSPTHLIKTRGQQVTLRCSSQSGHNTVSWYQQALGQGPQFIFQYYREEENGRGNFPPRFSGLQFPNYSSELNVNALELDDSALYLCASSLEVNTDTQYFGPGTRLTVL.